These 32 T cell receptor beta chains originate from one sample sequenced in a study of blood T cell repertoires in COVID-19. Here immunoSEQ multiplex PCR was the method, and the copy in TCRdb shows in-frame clones only, minus some. The data contain more than 25,000 clones, approximately 85% of them singletons. Input material: peripheral blood. Receptors were obtained from a man aged 60 to 75 with active COVID-19.

This CDR3 is CASSLGGSDNEQFF. Here the CDR3 DNA reads TGCGCCAGCAGCCTAGGGGGAAGTGACAATGAGCAGTTCTTC. V is TRBV10-1 and J is TRBJ2-1; D possibly corresponds to TRBD1 (6 bases). The CDR3 loop spans 14 amino acids. V lost 6 bases and J 5 bases, leaving 14 bases between the germline ends. Germline CDR1 reads WNHNN; CDR2 reads SYGVQD (reference sequence).

The table lists this clone with a count of one. The chain combines TRBV28 with TRBJ2-3, with a weak D call TRBD2 (7 bases). The V and J ends lost 3 bases and 3 bases respectively, with 16 bases between them. The CDR3 contains 16 residues. Germline CDR1 and CDR2: MDHEN and SYDVKM. CDR3 bases: TGTGCCAGCAGTTTTGCCGGGGGCGGGAGTACAGATACGCAGTATTTT. It encodes CASSFAGGGSTDTQYF.

The rearrangement joins TRBV2 to TRBJ1-1, with D perhaps TRBD1 (6 bases). CDR3 length: 14 residues. The V and J ends lost 2 bases and 2 bases respectively, with 9 bases between them. The germline gives CDR1 SNHLY, CDR2 FYNNEI. CDR3 nucleotide sequence: TGTGCCAGCAGTGAAAGGGGGGGCAACACTGAAGCTTTCTTT. This codes for CASSERGGNTEAFF. The complete variable domain, with remaining parts taken from reference TRBV2 and TRBJ1-1, reads EPEVTQTPSHQVTQMGQEVILRCVPISNHLYFYWYRQILGQKVEFLVSFYNNEISEKSEIFDDQFSVERPDGSNFTLKIRSTKLEDSAMYFCASSERGGNTEAFFGQGTRLTVV.

This clone appeared once. The chain carries TRBV18 and TRBJ2-3; 8 positions match TRBD2. Germline V gene data show CDR1 as KGHSH and CDR2 as LQKENI. The V and J ends lost 1 base and 2 bases, in that order; junction bases with no gene match: 2. CDR3 length: 15 residues. The CDR3 bases are TGTGCCAGCTCACCACAGGGACTAGTCACAGATACGCAGTATTTT. It codes for CASSPQGLVTDTQYF. The full variable domain, its missing parts supplied by reference TRBV18 and TRBJ2-3, is NAGVMQNPRHLVRRRGQEARLRCSPMKGHSHVYWYRQLPEEGLKFMVYLQKENIIDESGMPKERFSAEFPKEGPSILRIQQVVRGDSAAYFCASSPQGLVTDTQYFGPGTRLTVL.

The V and J genes are TRBV15 and TRBJ1-5; tentatively, D is TRBD1 (5 bases). Germline CDR1 is LNHNV and CDR2 is YYDKDF (reference sequence). The germline V and J ends were trimmed by 1 base and 0 bases, with 7 bases remaining between them. This CDR3 has 15 residues. The DNA of the CDR3 is TGTGCCACCAGCAGAGGGGGGGTTAGCAATCAGCCCCAGCATTTT. Its translation: CATSRGGVSNQPQHF.

The rearrangement joins TRBV7-6 to TRBJ2-7, with 7 bases aligning to TRBD2. This CDR3 has 17 residues. With 1 base clipped from V and 2 bases from J, the junction kept 11 bases outside the gene matches. Germline CDR1 reads SGHVS; CDR2 reads FNYEAQ. The DNA of the CDR3 is TGTGCCAGCAGCTTAGTCGTCCCCTCTAGCGGTGCCTACGAGCAGTACTTC. Amino acid sequence: CASSLVVPSSGAYEQYF.

The genes are TRBV11-2 and TRBJ2-5; no clear D gene. Between the trimmed V and J ends, which lost 4 bases and 5 bases, there was a span of 11 bases. Germline assignment: CDR1 SGHAT and CDR2 FQNNGV. This CDR3 contains 13 residues. The CDR3 loop is CASSSSPGETQYF. CDR3 DNA sequence: TGTGCCAGCAGCTCGTCCCCTGGCGAGACCCAGTACTTC.

The chain has TRBV11-2 and TRBJ2-3; 7 nucleotides match TRBD2. Unmatched junction bases numbered 11, after V lost 5 bases and J lost 0 bases. Germline V gives CDR1 SGHAT, CDR2 FQNNGV. The length of the CDR3 is 17 residues. The CDR3, as DNA: TGTGCCAGCAGCAGACCAACTAGCGACCTTAGCACAGATACGCAGTATTTT. As protein: CASSRPTSDLSTDTQYF.

This clone has just one count. As DNA, the CDR3 is TGTGCCAGCAGCGGGACAGGGGGGAACTATGGCTACACCTTC. Translated: CASSGTGGNYGYTF. The V and J genes are TRBV28 and TRBJ1-2; 11 positions agree with TRBD1. The length of the CDR3 is 14 residues. The V segment lost 6 bases and the J segment 2 bases; nucleotides outside the gene matches: 2. Germline loops: CDR1 MDHEN, CDR2 SYDVKM.

The chain links TRBV4-2 to TRBJ2-1, with 7 positions matching TRBD2. With V trimmed by 2 bases and J by 0 bases, 16 bases remained unmatched. Germline V gene sequence: CDR1 LGHNA, CDR2 YNFKEQ. The CDR3 runs to 20 residues. The CDR3 DNA reads TGTGCCAGCAGCCAAAACGTCGCTAGCGGTTCCCTATTCTCCTACAATGAGCAGTTCTTC. Translating it yields CASSQNVASGSLFSYNEQFF.

This chain connects TRBV10-3 to TRBJ1-2, with TRBD1 matching 8 bases. Germline V lookup: CDR1 ENHRY, CDR2 SYGVKD. CDR3 size: 16 residues. V was clipped by 6 bases and J by 2 bases; unmatched bases: 11. CDR3 coding DNA: TGTGCCATCAGCTTGGACAGGGCTATCCCGAACTATGGCTACACCTTC. This encodes CAISLDRAIPNYGYTF.

The rearrangement uses TRBV27 and TRBJ2-1, with TRBD2 matching over 16 bases. The CDR3 loop spans 18 amino acids. The junction had 10 bases not matched to a gene; V was cut back by 6 bases and J by 5 bases. Germline CDR1 reads MNHEY; CDR2 reads SMNVEV (reference sequence). Written as DNA, the CDR3 is TGTGCCAGCAGGGGACTAGCGGGAGGGCCCGGTAGGAACAATGAGCAGTTCTTC. It is translated as CASRGLAGGPGRNNEQFF.

This rearrangement joins TRBV28 to TRBJ2-7; the D gene is possibly TRBD2 (5 bases). Between the trimmed V and J ends, which lost 5 bases and 3 bases, there was a span of 17 bases. CDR3 length: 15 residues. CDR1 and CDR2 (germline): MDHEN, SYDVKM. CDR3 sequence: CASSAEAGPHYEQYF. CDR3 in DNA: TGTGCCAGCAGTGCGGAGGCAGGTCCCCACTACGAGCAGTACTTC.

This clone has only one observation. The chain couples TRBV28 to TRBJ2-1, with 9 bases fitting TRBD2. The CDR3 has 16 residues. CDR1 and CDR2 (germline): MDHEN, SYDVKM. The J segment lost 6 bases and the V segment lost 6 bases, leaving 12 bases of the junction unmatched. In DNA, the CDR3 is TGTGCCAGCAGCAACCTGGGGCGGGAGGGCCTCAATGAGCAGTTCTTC. Protein: CASSNLGREGLNEQFF.

V gene TRBV14 combines with J gene TRBJ2-1; 10 bases match TRBD2. Germline CDR1 SGHDN, CDR2 FVKESK. V dropped 4 bases and J dropped 6; count of bases not matched to a gene: 9. The CDR3 totals 16 residues. The CDR3 DNA reads TGTGCCAGCAGCCTCCTTAGCGGGAGGATTTCCAATGAGCAGTTCTTC. Translated: CASSLLSGRISNEQFF. The variable domain in full, completed from reference TRBV14 and TRBJ2-1, reads EAGVTQFPSHSVIEKGQTVTLRCDPISGHDNLYWYRRVMGKEIKFLLHFVKESKQDESGMPNNRFLAERTGGTYSTLKVQPAELEDSGVYFCASSLLSGRISNEQFFGPGTRLTVL.

The chain couples TRBV24-1 to TRBJ2-2; D is unclear. This CDR3 spans 14 amino acids. V lost 5 bases to trimming and J lost 2 bases, with 8 bases between them. Germline CDR1 and CDR2: KGHDR and SFDVKD. The CDR3 DNA follows: TGTGCCACCAGTGGGAACTATAACACCGGGGAGCTGTTTTTT. Translation gives CATSGNYNTGELFF.

The gene calls are TRBV15 and TRBJ2-1, with TRBD2 matching 9 bases. Germline CDR1 is LNHNV and CDR2 is YYDKDF (reference sequence). The CDR3 loop spans 13 amino acids. Trimming took 8 bases from V and 7 from J; bases not matched to a gene: 6. Written as DNA, the CDR3 is TGTGCCACCCAAGGACTAGCGCGGAATGAGCAGTTCTTC. As protein: CATQGLARNEQFF.

CDR3 DNA: TGTGCCAGCAGTTTCTTAGGCAGCGCCGGGGAGCTGTTTTTT. Translation: CASSFLGSAGELFF. The J gene is TRBJ2-2, the V gene TRBV27; D unresolved. The CDR3 length is 14 residues. Germline V CDR1 and CDR2: MNHEY, SMNVEV (reference sequence). V was trimmed by 3 bases and J by 6 bases, leaving 11 bases between them.

V usage is TRBV6-5 and J usage is TRBJ2-7; 9 nucleotides match TRBD2. V dropped 5 bases and J dropped 5; count of bases not matched to a gene: 7. The CDR3 length is 14 residues. Germline V CDR1 and CDR2: MNHEY, SVGAGI. The CDR3 sequence is CASSTAGGGHEQYF. CDR3 sequence (DNA): TGTGCCAGCAGTACAGCGGGAGGAGGACACGAGCAGTACTTC.

J is TRBJ1-2 and V is TRBV6-2 or TRBV6-3; maybe TRBD1 (6 bases). CDR3 length: 13 residues. Between the trimmed V and J ends, which lost 6 bases and 2 bases, there was a span of 10 bases. In germline, CDR1 is MNHEY, CDR2 SVGEGT. The CDR3 region has the DNA TGTGCCAGCAGCAGACAGGTAAACTATGGCTACACCTTC. This codes for CASSRQVNYGYTF.

The rearrangement links TRBV6-1 to TRBJ2-7; 9 bases agree with TRBD2. CDR3 length: 15 amino acids. Germline values: CDR1 MNHNS, CDR2 SASEGT. The trim removed 1 base at V and 5 bases at J, leaving 6 bases unmatched. CDR3 coding DNA: TGTGCCAGCAGTGAAGTGAGCGGGAGGAGAAACGAGCAGTACTTC. Its protein product is CASSEVSGRRNEQYF.

The V gene is TRBV28, the J gene TRBJ2-1, with 10 positions matching TRBD2. V dropped 5 bases and J dropped 9; count of bases not matched to a gene: 13. This CDR3 is built from 16 residues. Germline CDR1 and CDR2: MDHEN and SYDVKM. The CDR3 protein is CASSRTSGVAFREQFF. The CDR3 DNA follows: TGTGCCAGCAGTAGGACTAGCGGAGTCGCCTTCCGTGAGCAGTTCTTC. Looking up the rest from reference TRBV28 and TRBJ2-1 gives the full variable domain: DVKVTQSSRYLVKRTGEKVFLECVQDMDHENMFWYRQDPGLGLRLIYFSYDVKMKEKGDIPEGYSVSREKKERFSLILESASTNQTSMYLCASSRTSGVAFREQFFGPGTRLTVL.

There are a few counts of this clone. V and J are TRBV6-6 and TRBJ1-6; 9 positions match TRBD1. With V trimmed by 6 bases and J by 6 bases, 6 bases remained unmatched. This CDR3 spans 15 amino acids. CDR1 MNHNY and CDR2 SVGAGI come from the germline V gene (reference sequence). The CDR3 nucleotides read TGTGCCAGCAGCGACAGGGGGGAAAGTAATTCACCCCTCCACTTT. It yields the protein CASSDRGESNSPLHF.

The chain uses TRBV19 and TRBJ1-1; 10 nucleotides align to TRBD1. After removal of 10 bases from V and 0 bases from J, the junction contained 11 bases not matched to a gene. The CDR3 extends over 16 amino acids. The germline V gene has CDR1 LNHDA and CDR2 SQIVND (reference sequence). The CDR3, as DNA: TGTGCCACTAAAGACAGGGGGCGCCTGGTGAACACTGAAGCTTTCTTT. Amino acids: CATKDRGRLVNTEAFF.

In its sample, this clone was seen a few times. The rearrangement uses TRBV7-7 and TRBJ2-5; TRBD2 is a possible D gene (6 bases). Germline CDR1 and CDR2: SSHAT and FNYEAQ (reference sequence). Trimming removed 5 bases from V and 5 bases from J, with 9 bases in between. This CDR3 comprises 12 residues. CDR3 region: CASSGRDETQYF. Here the CDR3 DNA reads TGTGCCAGCAGCGGGCGGGATGAGACCCAGTACTTC.

The chain is built from TRBV6-5 and TRBJ2-3, with 9 nucleotides matching TRBD1. Trimming took 6 bases from V and 1 from J; bases not matched to a gene: 5. The V gene's germline CDR1 is MNHEY and CDR2 SVGAGI. The CDR3 has 15 residues. CDR3 sequence: CASRSDRGGTDTQYF. DNA for the CDR3: TGTGCCAGCAGGTCGGACAGGGGAGGCACAGATACGCAGTATTTT.

Here the CDR3 DNA reads TGTGCCAGCAGCCAAGTTAGGGGGGGGACTAGCCCTCGCGAGCAGTACTTC. It encodes CASSQVRGGTSPREQYF. The rearrangement uses TRBV4-2 and TRBJ2-7, with 9 bases aligning to TRBD2. The V gene end was trimmed by 1 base and the J gene end by 6 bases; junction bases not matched to a gene: 13. Germline V gene data show CDR1 as LGHNA and CDR2 as YNFKEQ. The CDR3 extends over 17 amino acids.

The rearrangement links TRBV27 to TRBJ2-3; possibly TRBD1 for D (5 bases). The V gene's germline CDR1 is MNHEY and CDR2 SMNVEV (reference sequence). The V end lost 1 base, the J end lost 4 bases, and 9 bases lay between the germline ends. This CDR3 has 14 residues. CDR3 DNA: TGTGCCAGCAGTTTATTCTCCAGGGCAGATACGCAGTATTTT. Its protein product is CASSLFSRADTQYF.

The CDR3 nucleotides read TGTGCCAGCAGCCATGGACTAGCGGGAGGAACCTACAATGAGCAGTTCTTC. Protein: CASSHGLAGGTYNEQFF. The chain is built from TRBV5-5 and TRBJ2-1, with 14 bases fitting TRBD2. Germline CDR1 and CDR2: SGHKS and YYEKEE (reference sequence). V gave up 4 bases and J gave up 2 bases; unmatched junction bases: 5. The CDR3 totals 17 residues.

The chain combines TRBV5-1 with TRBJ2-1, with D maybe TRBD1 (6 bases). Trimming shortened V by 4 bases and J by 2 bases, and 22 bases separated the two germline ends. The CDR3 sequence is 18 residues long. The germline CDR1 and CDR2 sequences are SGHRS and YFSETQ. The CDR3 is CASSAPEWAGDPYNEQFF. CDR3 bases: TGCGCCAGCAGCGCCCCCGAATGGGCAGGGGACCCCTACAATGAGCAGTTCTTC.

The chain employs TRBV6-1 and TRBJ1-1, with D perhaps matching TRBD1 (5 bases). The V end was cut by 2 bases, the J end by 5 bases, with 15 bases between. The germline V gene has CDR1 MNHNS and CDR2 SASEGT. The CDR3 sequence is 15 residues long. CDR3 coding DNA: TGTGCCAGCAGTGAAAGCTTTCCGGGGGGTACTGAAGCTTTCTTT. Its translation: CASSESFPGGTEAFF.

The genes are TRBV6-6 and TRBJ2-1; TRBD2 matches at 7 bases. This CDR3 has 19 residues. Germline CDR1 is MNHNY and CDR2 is SVGAGI (reference sequence). V dropped 5 bases and J dropped 3; count of bases not matched to a gene: 19. CDR3 DNA sequence: TGTGCCAGCAGTCCGTTTGGTGTGGGGTTCGGGGGGTTCTACAATGAGCAGTTCTTC. It yields the protein CASSPFGVGFGGFYNEQFF.